A selection of T cell receptor beta chains follows, all from one sample in a study of cytomegalovirus exposure and HLA in healthy donors. This table comes from immunoSEQ multiplex PCR, and its TCRdb copy is limited to in-frame clones, with some not included. Of about 120,000 clones listed, 80% are singletons. Sequenced: PBMCs. Every receptor here comes from a female donor in good health and CMV-seropositive. CDR3s include the opening cysteine and the closing phenylalanine or tryptophan. The order of the fields is J gene, V gene, CDR3 protein.

J gene: TRBJ1-1; V gene: TRBV9; CDR3 protein: CASSHGTGWATEAFF
J gene: TRBJ1-5; V gene: TRBV18; CDR3 protein: CASSLTGGEGQPQHF
J gene: TRBJ1-1; V gene: TRBV15; CDR3 protein: CATSRAGGNTEAFF
J gene: TRBJ2-1; V gene: TRBV19; CDR3 protein: CASSKGLAGGHSYNEQFF
J gene: TRBJ2-6; V gene: TRBV19; CDR3 protein: CASSKISSGANVLTF
J gene: TRBJ2-3; V gene: TRBV6-1; CDR3 protein: CASSGLAGGRDTQYF
J gene: TRBJ2-5; V gene: TRBV9; CDR3 protein: CASSVGGAETQYF
J gene: TRBJ1-3; V gene: TRBV12-5; CDR3 protein: CASGLSNTIYF
J gene: TRBJ1-6; V gene: TRBV5-4; CDR3 protein: CASSLQGYNSPLHF
J gene: TRBJ2-7; V gene: TRBV5-1; CDR3 protein: CASSLDTYEQYF
J gene: TRBJ2-7; V gene: TRBV7-9; CDR3 protein: CSSNMRDTAPYEQYF
J gene: TRBJ1-4; V gene: TRBV18; CDR3 protein: CASSSGPSSAEKLFF
J gene: TRBJ2-1; V gene: TRBV7-3; CDR3 protein: CASSLTGGGINEQFF
J gene: TRBJ2-1; V gene: TRBV19; CDR3 protein: CASSILGGSNNEQFF
J gene: TRBJ2-1; V gene: TRBV5-1; CDR3 protein: CASSGSSGGTSYNEQFF
J gene: TRBJ1-6; V gene: TRBV4-1; CDR3 protein: CASSPRDTLRSSYNSPLHF
J gene: TRBJ2-5; V gene: TRBV9; CDR3 protein: CASSVEVAGRETQYF